The sequence of this TCR beta chain was determined in a study of Ad26.COV2.S vaccination and SARS-CoV-2 variants. Study results and limitations: For non-spike TCRs, breadth in vaccine recipients resembled that in placebo recipients. Reportedly, after vaccination the spike-specific CD8+ and CD4+ T cell responses displayed substantial breadth. Among vaccine recipients, spike-specific TCR breadth exceeded that of placebo recipients.

Only in-frame clones appear in the TCRdb table, and some are missing; sequencing was by immunoSEQ multiplex PCR. This sample has hundreds of thousands of clones, with roughly nine tenths found just once. This clone appeared once. The antigen remains unidentified. CDR3 length equals 13 residues. Germline-derived CDR1 and CDR2 are SNHLY and FYNNEI. The V end was cut by 11 bases, the J end by 4 bases, with 12 bases between. The source of this sequence is a human donor who had recovered from COVID-19. Sample: peripheral blood, taken after recovery from COVID-19. This sequence joins TRBV2 and TRBJ1-6; a weak D match, TRBD1 (5 bases). The CDR3 coding sequence is TGTGCCGGTACCTCAGGGTATAATTCACCCCTCCACTTT. Protein sequence: CAGTSGYNSPLHF.